This T cell receptor beta chain was captured by sequencing in a study of CD8 T cells in ankylosing spondylitis. Study-wide results and limits: Matched synovial fluid from ankylosing spondylitis patients was reported to be enriched for disease-linked clones. Typical of ankylosing spondylitis blood, it appeared, was a TCR beta motif of 7 or 8 highly homologous variants. Earlier studies detected some motif variants in reactive arthritis synovial fluid and blood.

The CDR3 covers 16 residues. Germline V gene sequence: CDR1 SGHRS, CDR2 YFSETQ. Germline trimming cut 4 bases from V and 5 bases from J; bases unmatched to any gene: 10. A note on this clonotype: Its antigen is unidentified.

Researchers built TCR beta libraries using quantitative 5'-RACE with molecular barcodes. TCRdb re-analysed the 5' RACE reads in MiXCR, keeping a single row per CDR3 protein. Among 250,000 to 350,000 distinct CDR3 sequences listed, roughly 20% were seen once. Sequencing was performed on blood, either unsorted or a sorted T cell fraction (not recorded which). The chain employs TRBV5-1 and TRBJ2-2, with 8 bases lining up with TRBD1. The source is a male donor with ankylosing spondylitis or in good health (not recorded which). The CDR3 spells CASSAPGTGLTGELFF. In nucleotides, the CDR3 is TGCGCCAGCAGCGCGCCCGGGACAGGTTTAACCGGGGAGCTGTTTTTT.